The next 20 T cell receptor beta chains were all read from a single sample in a study of cytomegalovirus exposure and HLA in healthy donors. With 60 Vbeta and 13 Jbeta primers, the PCR was carried out. Assay used: immunoSEQ multiplex PCR; TCRdb lists only in-frame clones, some missing. This repertoire shows roughly 140,000 clones, about 79% found once; its top ten account for about 0.66%. Input material: PBMCs. The receptors originated from a male donor in good health and CMV-seronegative.

The chain employs TRBV27 and TRBJ2-6; 7 positions agree with TRBD1. Trimming took 3 bases from V and 2 from J; bases not matched to a gene: 1. CDR1 is MNHEY, CDR2 SMNVEV, per germline (reference sequence). The CDR3 has 15 residues. CDR3 sequence (DNA): TGTGCCAGCAGTTTTCAGGGGGCTGGGGCCAACGTCCTGACTTTC. It translates to CASSFQGAGANVLTF. Drawing the rest from reference TRBV27 and TRBJ2-6, the complete variable domain is EAQVTQNPRYLITVTGKKLTVTCSQNMNHEYMSWYRQDPGLGLRQIYYSMNVEVTDKGDVPEGYKVSRKEKRNFPLILESPSPNQTSLYFCASSFQGAGANVLTFGAGSRLTVL.

V and J are TRBV5-8 and TRBJ2-7; 8 bases match TRBD1. The ends lost 2 bases at V and 0 bases at J; junction bases unmatched: 4. The CDR3 is made up of 15 amino acids. From germline, CDR1 is SGHTS and CDR2 YDEGEE. This CDR3 reads CASSLWGQVSYEQYF. The CDR3 coding sequence is TGTGCCAGCAGCTTATGGGGACAGGTCTCCTACGAGCAGTACTTC.

V usage is TRBV7-9 and J usage is TRBJ2-7; a possible D gene is TRBD1 (6 bases). V lost 7 bases and J 1 base, leaving 20 bases between the germline ends. The germline V gene has CDR1 SEHNR and CDR2 FQNEAQ (reference sequence). This CDR3 has 16 residues. CDR3 residues: CASTPSGGRVSYEQYF. The CDR3 DNA is TGTGCCAGCACCCCAAGTGGGGGCAGGGTTTCCTACGAGCAGTACTTC.

V is TRBV28 and J is TRBJ1-4; possible D gene TRBD1, 5 bases. CDR1 is MDHEN, CDR2 SYDVKM, per germline. Trimming removed 4 bases from V and 4 bases from J, with 13 bases in between. This CDR3 has 15 residues. The CDR3 protein is CASSSSGGLNEKLFF. The CDR3 DNA reads TGTGCCAGCAGTTCCTCCGGGGGACTTAATGAAAAACTGTTTTTT.

The chain couples TRBV9 to TRBJ1-6; a possible D gene is TRBD1 (6 bases). Trimming pared 3 bases from V and 4 bases from J, leaving 11 bases between. The length of the CDR3 is 15 residues. Germline V gene data show CDR1 as SGDLS and CDR2 as YYNGEE. The CDR3 region has the DNA TGTGCCAGCAGCGAACAGGGCACTTATAATTCACCCCTCCACTTT. Translation gives CASSEQGTYNSPLHF. Supplemented by reference TRBV9 and TRBJ1-6, the full variable domain reads DSGVTQTPKHLITATGQRVTLRCSPRSGDLSVYWYQQSLDQGLQFLIQYYNGEERAKGNILERFSAQQFPDLHSELNLSSLELGDSALYFCASSEQGTYNSPLHFGNGTRLTVT.

The CDR3 protein is CASSLRGRGGIKETQYF. Written as DNA, the CDR3 is TGTGCCAGCAGCTTACGGGGGCGCGGGGGGATAAAAGAGACCCAGTACTTC. The genes are TRBV11-3 and TRBJ2-5; 8 nucleotides agree with TRBD2. The CDR3 loop spans 17 amino acids. Looked up from germline, CDR1 is SGHNT and CDR2 is YENEEA. V lost 2 bases, J lost 3 bases, and 11 bases stayed unmatched.

V gene TRBV10-3 combines with J gene TRBJ1-1; 9 bases are shared with TRBD1. Germline-derived CDR1 and CDR2 are ENHRY and SYGVKD. V gave up 10 bases and J gave up 6 bases; unmatched junction bases: 6. CDR3 length: 12 amino acids. CDR3: CATGTGIPEAFF. CDR3 nucleotide sequence: TGTGCCACAGGGACAGGGATTCCTGAAGCTTTCTTT.

The J gene is TRBJ2-1, the V gene TRBV6-6; the match to TRBD2 covers 8 bases. V was clipped by 8 bases and J by 12 bases; unmatched bases: 15. Germline V lookup: CDR1 MNHNY, CDR2 SVGAGI (reference sequence). CDR3 length: 14 amino acids. CDR3 region: CASLGGAGRAPQFF. CDR3 coding DNA: TGTGCCAGCCTCGGGGGGGCCGGCCGAGCGCCGCAGTTCTTC.

The rearrangement uses TRBV9 and TRBJ2-6; D call uncertain. Germline V gene data show CDR1 as SGDLS and CDR2 as YYNGEE. Between the trimmed V and J ends, which lost 3 bases and 3 bases, there was a span of 7 bases. The CDR3 has 14 residues. The CDR3 protein is CASSAPGGANVLTF. The DNA for the CDR3 is TGTGCCAGCAGCGCGCCGGGTGGGGCCAACGTCCTGACTTTC.

This chain uses TRBV27 with TRBJ1-2; 7 nucleotides match TRBD1. J gave up 3 bases and V 5 bases, and 6 bases lay outside the gene matches. CDR1 is MNHEY and CDR2 is SMNVEV in the germline V gene (reference sequence). The length of the CDR3 is 14 residues. The CDR3 here is CASSPQTGYYGYTF. The CDR3 nucleotides read TGTGCCAGCAGTCCCCAGACAGGGTACTATGGCTACACCTTC.

CDR3 sequence (DNA): TGTGCCAGCAGCCCCCGACTAGCGGGGGTAAACGAGCAGTACTTC. It translates to CASSPRLAGVNEQYF. The chain carries TRBV7-3 and TRBJ2-5; TRBD2 aligns across 12 bases. The DNA matches TRBJ2-7 better at its end, which makes the J call doubtful. The CDR3 length is 15 residues. Germline assignment: CDR1 SGHTA and CDR2 FQGTGA.

This chain uses TRBV7-2 with TRBJ1-1, with D hard to call. The germline gives CDR1 SGHTA, CDR2 FQGNSA. V was pared by 3 bases and J by 5 bases, with 10 bases between. This CDR3 has 13 amino acids. The CDR3 nucleotides read TGTGCCAGCAGCTTCGACAAAAGTACTGAAGCTTTCTTT. Residues: CASSFDKSTEAFF.

The genes are TRBV19 and TRBJ2-7, with 7 bases lining up with TRBD1. The germline V gene encodes CDR1 LNHDA and CDR2 SQIVND (reference sequence). V was pared by 5 bases and J by 3 bases, with 4 bases of the junction left unmatched. The CDR3 extends over 13 amino acids. Here the CDR3 reads CASSSGQHYEQYF. The CDR3 DNA reads TGTGCCAGTAGTTCGGGACAGCACTACGAGCAGTACTTC.

The chain recombines TRBV15 with TRBJ2-1, with D possibly being TRBD2 (6 bases). Trimming pared 4 bases from V and 2 bases from J, leaving 33 bases between. Germline CDR1 is LNHNV and CDR2 is YYDKDF (reference sequence). The CDR3 sequence is 22 residues long. The CDR3 nucleotides are TGTGCCACCAGCACCGCCGGGGGTCGAGGGGCTCAGGCACCAAAGCCCTACAATGAGCAGTTCTTC. Its translation is CATSTAGGRGAQAPKPYNEQFF.

This clone was recorded once. The chain combines TRBV6-6 with TRBJ2-1; TRBD1 matches at 9 bases. The J segment lost 2 bases and the V segment lost 3 bases, leaving 5 bases of the junction unmatched. There are 16 residues in the CDR3. Germline CDR1 MNHNY, CDR2 SVGAGI (reference sequence). The CDR3 here is CASSYTGQGPYNEQFF. The CDR3 DNA reads as TGTGCCAGCAGTTATACGGGACAGGGTCCCTACAATGAGCAGTTCTTC.

The chain employs TRBV18 and TRBJ1-2; D is uncertain. The CDR3 consists of 16 residues. The V and J ends lost 6 bases and 2 bases respectively, with 19 bases between them. Germline CDR1 KGHSH, CDR2 LQKENI. In nucleotides, the CDR3 is TGTGCCAGCTCGTCGGGGATCCCGCTCGGCAACTATGGCTACACCTTC. Translating it yields CASSSGIPLGNYGYTF. The full variable domain, rest sourced from reference TRBV18 and TRBJ1-2, is NAGVMQNPRHLVRRRGQEARLRCSPMKGHSHVYWYRQLPEEGLKFMVYLQKENIIDESGMPKERFSAEFPKEGPSILRIQQVVRGDSAAYFCASSSGIPLGNYGYTFGSGTRLTVV.

The chain uses TRBV6-5 and TRBJ1-3; possible D gene TRBD1, 6 bases. Germline CDR1 MNHEY, CDR2 SVGAGI. CDR3 size: 15 residues. Trimming removed 4 bases from V and 0 bases from J, with 10 bases in between. The CDR3 spells CASSWTEASGNTIYF. The DNA of the CDR3 is TGTGCCAGCAGTTGGACAGAGGCCTCTGGAAACACCATATATTTT.

This rearrangement joins TRBV19 to TRBJ1-5; 8 nucleotides line up with TRBD1. The germline V gene has CDR1 LNHDA and CDR2 SQIVND (reference sequence). CDR3 length: 16 residues. V lost 1 base to trimming and J lost 6 bases; unmatched junction nucleotides: 8. This chain's CDR3 is CASSIAAGGMGQPQHF. DNA for the CDR3: TGTGCCAGTAGTATAGCGGCAGGGGGCATGGGTCAGCCCCAGCATTTT.

Worth noting for this clone: The same CDR3 also results from other DNA sequences found in this sample. This rearrangement joins TRBV5-4 to TRBJ2-7, with a tentative D call TRBD1 (6 bases). Between the trimmed V and J ends, which lost 9 bases and 0 bases, there was a span of 16 bases. The CDR3 is 14 residues long. CDR1 SGHNT and CDR2 YYREEE come from the germline V gene (reference sequence). CDR3 coding DNA: TGTGCCACCAGAAAGGACAGAGGCTCCTACGAGCAGTACTTC. Its protein product is CATRKDRGSYEQYF.

The rearrangement links TRBV12-5 to TRBJ2-7; 7 nucleotides match TRBD2. This CDR3 has 17 amino acids. V lost 0 bases to trimming and J lost 0 bases; unmatched junction nucleotides: 8. Germline CDR1 and CDR2: LGHNT and FRNRAP. CDR3 loop: CASGLVYGGIFSYEQYF. CDR3 nucleotide sequence: TGTGCTAGTGGTTTGGTTTACGGGGGGATTTTCTCCTACGAGCAGTACTTC.